The subject of this entry is one T cell receptor beta chain. Other DNA sequences in the sample encode the same CDR3. From germline, CDR1 is MNHEY and CDR2 SVGAGI. V was clipped by 2 bases and J by 0 bases, with 5 bases between them. CDR3 size: 14 residues. The sample comes from a study of cytomegalovirus exposure and HLA in healthy donors. The primer mix had 60 Vbeta and 13 Jbeta primers. This table comes from immunoSEQ multiplex PCR, and its TCRdb copy is limited to in-frame clones, with some not included. The data contain 150,000 or so clones, about three quarters of them singletons. The sequence derives from a female donor in good health and CMV-seronegative. The sample comprised PBMCs. This chain joins TRBV6-5 and TRBJ2-1, with D hard to call. As DNA, the CDR3 is TGTGCCAGCAGTTACACGAGCTCCTACAATGAGCAGTTCTTC. As protein: CASSYTSSYNEQFF.